The 2 T cell receptor beta chains below come from one sample, sequenced in a study of shared clonotypes between healthy human individuals. Repertoires were generated with immunoSEQ multiplex PCR, while TCRdb's copy carries only in-frame clones and drops some. The sample records around 2.1 million clones, more than 90% being singletons. The specimen sequenced was naive CD4+ T cells sorted from blood. The sample's subset: CD45RA+ positively selected. The receptors here all came from a man between 18 and 29 years old in good health.

V usage is TRBV15 and J usage is TRBJ2-3; tentatively, D is TRBD2 (5 bases). CDR3 size: 16 residues. Trimming removed 0 bases at V and 8 bases at J, with 18 bases between. CDR1 LNHNV and CDR2 YYDKDF come from the germline V gene (reference sequence). CDR3 amino acids: CATSRDRVEGPGTQYF. The DNA of the CDR3 is TGTGCCACCAGCAGAGATCGAGTAGAGGGCCCAGGTACGCAGTATTTT.

The chain couples TRBV28 to TRBJ2-3, with D unresolved. In germline, CDR1 is MDHEN, CDR2 SYDVKM. The CDR3 is 14 residues long. V dropped 6 bases and J dropped 0 bases, with 10 bases sitting between them. This CDR3 is CASRATSSTDTQYF. CDR3 bases: TGTGCCAGCAGAGCTACATCTAGCACAGATACGCAGTATTTT.